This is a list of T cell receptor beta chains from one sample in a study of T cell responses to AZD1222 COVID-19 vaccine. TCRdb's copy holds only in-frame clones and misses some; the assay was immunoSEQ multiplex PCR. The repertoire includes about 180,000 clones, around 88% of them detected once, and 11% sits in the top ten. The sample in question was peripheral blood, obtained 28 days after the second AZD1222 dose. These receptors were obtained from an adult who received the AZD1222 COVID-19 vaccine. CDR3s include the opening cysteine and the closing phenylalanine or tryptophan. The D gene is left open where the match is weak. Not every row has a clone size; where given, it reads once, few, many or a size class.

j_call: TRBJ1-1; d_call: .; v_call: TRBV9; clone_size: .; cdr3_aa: CASSVDGLAEAFF
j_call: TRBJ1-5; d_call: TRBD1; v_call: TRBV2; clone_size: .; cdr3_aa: CASSGGTGSNQPQHF
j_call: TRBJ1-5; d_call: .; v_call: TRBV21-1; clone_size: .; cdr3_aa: CASSAPGQTVSQPQHF
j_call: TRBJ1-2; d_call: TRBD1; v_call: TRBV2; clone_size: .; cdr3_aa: CASLGQGDTYTF
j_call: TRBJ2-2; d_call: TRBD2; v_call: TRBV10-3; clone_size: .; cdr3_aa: CAIMGLAGGKHTGELFF
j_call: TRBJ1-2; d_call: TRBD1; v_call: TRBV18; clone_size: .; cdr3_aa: CASSPVAPGTGGGYTF
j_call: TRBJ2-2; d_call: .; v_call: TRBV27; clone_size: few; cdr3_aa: CASSLWQGNTGELFF
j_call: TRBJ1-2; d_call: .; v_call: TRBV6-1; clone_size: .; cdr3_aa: CASNEFGTPPNYGYTF
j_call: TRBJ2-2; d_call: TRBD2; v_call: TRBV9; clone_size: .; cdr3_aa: CASSVRGLAGGGTGELFF
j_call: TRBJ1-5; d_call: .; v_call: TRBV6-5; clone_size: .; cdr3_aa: CASSDNQPQHF
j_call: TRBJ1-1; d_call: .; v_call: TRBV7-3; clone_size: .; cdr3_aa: CASSLKRNTEAFF
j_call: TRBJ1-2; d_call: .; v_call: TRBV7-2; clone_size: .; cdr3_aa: CASSPSSGALNYGYTF
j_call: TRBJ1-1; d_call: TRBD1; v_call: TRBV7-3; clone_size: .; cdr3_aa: CASRYDREGEAFF
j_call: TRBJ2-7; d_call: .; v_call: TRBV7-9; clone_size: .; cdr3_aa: CASSLLIIGQIYEQYF
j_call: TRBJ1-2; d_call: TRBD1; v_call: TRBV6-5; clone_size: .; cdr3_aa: CASSSGQGRGYTF
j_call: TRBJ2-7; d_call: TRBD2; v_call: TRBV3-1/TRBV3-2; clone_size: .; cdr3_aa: CASSQDASGSYEQYF
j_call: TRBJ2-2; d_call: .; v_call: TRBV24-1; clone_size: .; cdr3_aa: CATRRRPANTGELFF
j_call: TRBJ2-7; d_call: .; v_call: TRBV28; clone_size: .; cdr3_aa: CASNSPVGSYEQYF
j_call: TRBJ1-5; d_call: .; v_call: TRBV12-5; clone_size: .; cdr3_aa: CASGLVRETLSNQPQHF
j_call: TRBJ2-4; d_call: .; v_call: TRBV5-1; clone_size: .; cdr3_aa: CASKLEGAKNIQYF
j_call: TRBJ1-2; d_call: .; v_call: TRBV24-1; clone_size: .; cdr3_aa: CATSDSQVSGDYGYTF
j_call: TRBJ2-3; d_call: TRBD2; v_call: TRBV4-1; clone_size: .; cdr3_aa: CASSERTSGGASSDTQYF
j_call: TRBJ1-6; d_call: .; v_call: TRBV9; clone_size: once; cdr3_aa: CASSVRDTGGGSPLHF
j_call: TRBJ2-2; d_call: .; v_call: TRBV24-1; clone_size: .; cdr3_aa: CATSDRGTSNTGELFF
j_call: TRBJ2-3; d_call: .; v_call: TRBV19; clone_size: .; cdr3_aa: CASSNLLILDTQYF
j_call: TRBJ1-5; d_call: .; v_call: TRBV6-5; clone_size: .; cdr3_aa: CASSGYSNQPQHF
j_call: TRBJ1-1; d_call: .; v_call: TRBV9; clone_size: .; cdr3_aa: CASSVGGDTEAFF
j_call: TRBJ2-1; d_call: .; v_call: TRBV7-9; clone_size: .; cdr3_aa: CATPLQGVSFAEQFF
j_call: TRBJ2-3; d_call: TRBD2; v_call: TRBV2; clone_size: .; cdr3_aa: CASSELAGGTDTQYF
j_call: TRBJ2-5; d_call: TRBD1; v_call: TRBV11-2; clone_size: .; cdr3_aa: CASSFRTGGGFTGVTQYF
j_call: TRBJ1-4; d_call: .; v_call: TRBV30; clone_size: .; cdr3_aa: CAWSYGGFNEKLFF